The entry that follows covers one TCR beta chain sequence. Its target is not known. The source of the sample is a study of cytomegalovirus exposure and HLA in healthy donors. Findings and caveats of the study: The study listed roughly 160 cytomegalovirus-associated TCR beta chains.

The approximately 130-subject validation cohort, separate from the approximately 660-subject first cohort, included the donors. Germline V lookup: CDR1 SGDLS, CDR2 YYNGEE. The CDR3 has 16 residues. After removal of 3 bases from V and 4 bases from J, the junction contained 6 bases not matched to a gene. Libraries were prepared by immunoSEQ multiplex PCR; TCRdb keeps only in-frame clonotypes and omits some of them. The sample records 100,000 to 150,000 clones, around nine tenths being singletons. The V call is TRBV9, the J call TRBJ2-3, with 12 bases identical to TRBD2. The source material was PBMCs. The receptor was isolated from a woman younger than 35 in good health and CMV-seronegative. Here the CDR3 DNA reads TGTGCCAGCAGCGCAAGGGCTAGCGGGGGGGCAGATACGCAGTATTTT. Residues: CASSARASGGADTQYF.